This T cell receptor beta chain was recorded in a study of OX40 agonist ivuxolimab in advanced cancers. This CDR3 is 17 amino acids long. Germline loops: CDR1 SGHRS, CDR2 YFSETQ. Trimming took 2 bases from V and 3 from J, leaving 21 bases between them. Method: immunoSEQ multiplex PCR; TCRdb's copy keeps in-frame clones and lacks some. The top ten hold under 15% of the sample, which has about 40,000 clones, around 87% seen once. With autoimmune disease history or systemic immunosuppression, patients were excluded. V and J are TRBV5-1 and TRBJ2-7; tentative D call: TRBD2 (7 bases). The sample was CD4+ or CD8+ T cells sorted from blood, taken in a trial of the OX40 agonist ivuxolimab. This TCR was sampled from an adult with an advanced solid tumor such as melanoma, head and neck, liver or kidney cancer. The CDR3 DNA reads TGCGCCAGCAGCTTAAGGTGGGAAGGGAGGGGGGACTACGAGCAGTACTTC. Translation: CASSLRWEGRGDYEQYF.